Detailed here is one TCR beta chain. Its cognate antigen is unknown. The treatment is: approximately 9-day PBMC culture with coronavirus spike peptide pools or control peptides (ViraFEST assay). Gathering of the CD4+ T cells, from the unexposed donor, took place before the COVID-19 pandemic (2011-2018). This sample was included in a study of vaccination and CD4 T cells after COVID-19. Trimming cost V 3 bases and J 8 bases, with 16 bases left between them. Germline values: CDR1 KGHDR, CDR2 SFDVKD. The CDR3 length is 15 residues. An Oncomine TCR Beta short-read assay was used to sequence the DNA from cultured CD4+ T cells. Researchers extracted genomic DNA from CD4+ T cells that had been cultured. TCRdb re-derived calls from the PCR reads in MiXCR, one entry per CDR3 protein. The sample includes some 6,900 distinct CDR3 sequences, around 34% seen only once; the top ten take roughly a tenth.

This sequence originates from a human donor in good health. V usage is TRBV24-1 and J usage is TRBJ2-1; D is possibly TRBD2 (6 bases). Sequenced sample: CD4+ T cells from blood, cultured in vitro. The CDR3, as DNA: TGTGCCACCAGTGATACCCGGGGTAGCGGTGATGAGCAGTTCTTC. Translation gives CATSDTRGSGDEQFF.